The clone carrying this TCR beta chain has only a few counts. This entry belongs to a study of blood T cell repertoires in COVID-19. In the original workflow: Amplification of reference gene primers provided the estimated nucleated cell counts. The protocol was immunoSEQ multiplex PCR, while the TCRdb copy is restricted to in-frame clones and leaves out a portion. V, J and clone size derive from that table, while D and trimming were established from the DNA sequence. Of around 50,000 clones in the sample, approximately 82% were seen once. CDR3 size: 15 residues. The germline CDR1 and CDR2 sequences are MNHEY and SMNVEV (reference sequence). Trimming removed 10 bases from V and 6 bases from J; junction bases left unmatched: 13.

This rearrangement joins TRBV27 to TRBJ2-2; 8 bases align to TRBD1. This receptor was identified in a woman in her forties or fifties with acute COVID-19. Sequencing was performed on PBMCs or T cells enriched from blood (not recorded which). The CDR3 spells CATRQGWEKAGELFF. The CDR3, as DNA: TGTGCCACCAGACAGGGGTGGGAAAAAGCCGGGGAGCTGTTTTTT.